This T cell receptor (beta chain) was sequenced during a study of response to subunit inactivated influenza vaccine (dated by TCRdb to the late 2010s). As for the study more broadly: Deep quantitative profiling of the T cell receptor repertoire was used in the study to follow responses to a trivalent subunit inactivated influenza vaccine.

Turning to this clonotype: Its recognized antigen is unknown. Per-nucleotide qualities are absent, and no much larger clonotype sits a single base away.

CDR1 and CDR2, looked up from the germline V gene, are MNHNS and SASEGT. From its cysteine to its phenylalanine, the CDR3 spans 15 amino acids. Only CDR3 DNA is held: 45 bases, read in frame from base 1. Deletion took 0 bases off V and 8 bases off J, with a span of 16 bases between the germline ends. Beyond this particular receptor, the publication reports: According to the authors, only a limited number of new T cells may be recruited by each seasonal influenza vaccination.

Library creation used RT-PCR. Instrument on record: Illumina HiSeq 2500. Through fastp at Q25 and MiXCR, TCRdb rebuilt clones from the public reads, retaining in-frame beta chains. One record per CDR3 amino acid sequence lists the most common genes and DNA. A total of 430,000 or so distinct CDR3 sequences appear in this sample, over 9.5% of them only once. The top ten clonotypes cover less than 15% of the sample. The time point label here, explained by the study, means: around 45 days after influenza vaccine administration. This clonotype was obtained from a man in his forties or fifties who received an inactivated influenza vaccine. Donor details come from another sample of the same person, matched by shared clones. The material sequenced was PBMCs from blood, taken more than 35 days after vaccination. The rearrangement combines TRBV6-1 with TRBJ1-2, with TRBD1 as a weak D call on 6 bases. The DNA sequence is TGTGCCAGCAGTGAAGCAGCAACAGGGAAGCGCGGCTACACCTTC. This yields the protein CASSEAATGKRGYTF.